This T cell receptor (beta chain) was profiled in a study of control samples from healthy donors and cancer patients. The table came from immunoSEQ multiplex PCR; TCRdb's copy has only in-frame clones and leaves some out. In the table there are about 130,000 clones, more than 85% of which are singletons. V trimming: 5 bases; J trimming: 5 bases; junction bases outside the gene matches: 4. The CDR3 has 13 amino acids. CDR1 and CDR2 from the germline V gene are WSHSY and SAAADI. The material sequenced was blood. The gene calls are TRBV10-2 and TRBJ1-1, with TRBD1 identical over 8 bases. The clonotype comes from a man younger than 35 in good health. The CDR3 spells CASSMTGVTEAFF. The DNA of the CDR3 is TGCGCCAGCAGTATGACAGGGGTTACTGAAGCTTTCTTT.